These 10 T cell receptor beta chains were sequenced from one sample in a study of T cells in Graves' hyperthyroidism and ophthalmopathy. Authors of the study amplified TCR beta CDR3 regions from RNA transcripts. TCR CDR3 underwent first-round RT-PCR with the HTBI primer set. MiXCR, run by TCRdb on the multiplex PCR reads, gives a single entry per CDR3 protein. The data contain about 290,000 distinct CDR3 sequences, roughly 15% of them singletons. Material for sequencing was blood. The receptors originated from a woman aged 25-40 years with Graves' hyperthyroidism that later progressed to Graves' ophthalmopathy.

V gene TRBV19 combines with J gene TRBJ2-1; TRBD1 aligns across 7 bases. Germline CDR1 LNHDA, CDR2 SQIVND (reference sequence). V was clipped by 7 bases and J by 4 bases; unmatched bases: 10. The CDR3 has 15 amino acids. The CDR3 DNA is TGTGCCAGTAAGACCCGACAGGGCGAGTACAATGAGCAGTTCTTC. Its protein is CASKTRQGEYNEQFF.

This clonotype has ten or more counts. The genes are TRBV18 and TRBJ2-7; 11 positions match TRBD2. Per the germline V gene, CDR1 is KGHSH and CDR2 is LQKENI. J lost 2 bases, V lost 0 bases, and 3 bases had no gene match. The CDR3 contains 16 residues. CDR3 loop: CASSPPIAGGPYEQYF. The CDR3 DNA reads TGTGCCAGCTCACCACCTATAGCGGGAGGGCCCTACGAGCAGTACTTC. Looking up the rest from reference TRBV18 and TRBJ2-7 gives the full variable domain: NAGVMQNPRHLVRRRGQEARLRCSPMKGHSHVYWYRQLPEEGLKFMVYLQKENIIDESGMPKERFSAEFPKEGPSILRIQQVVRGDSAAYFCASSPPIAGGPYEQYFGPGTRLTVT.

In its sample, this clonotype was seen many times. This rearrangement joins TRBV27 to TRBJ2-3; D call uncertain. CDR3 length: 13 amino acids. Germline loops: CDR1 MNHEY, CDR2 SMNVEV (reference sequence). V lost 2 bases and J lost 6, with 9 bases in between. The CDR3 here is CASSLAVRDTQYF. The CDR3 DNA is TGTGCCAGCAGTTTAGCTGTTCGCGATACGCAGTATTTT.

This clonotype has just a few counts. The chain combines TRBV6-1 with TRBJ2-5; 9 bases are shared with TRBD1. Trimming at V came to 8 bases and at J to 3 bases, leaving 7 bases not matched to a gene. The CDR3 spans 14 residues. Germline loops: CDR1 MNHNS, CDR2 SASEGT. This CDR3 is CASQATGGEETQYF. The CDR3 DNA is TGTGCCAGCCAGGCTACAGGGGGCGAAGAGACCCAGTACTTC.

This clonotype has a count of ten or more. The rearrangement uses TRBV27 and TRBJ2-7; D not resolved. The germline V and J ends were trimmed by 0 bases and 4 bases, with 10 bases remaining between them. Germline V gene lookup returns CDR1 MNHEY and CDR2 SMNVEV (reference sequence). This CDR3 has 14 residues. In DNA form, the CDR3 reads TGTGCCAGCAGTTTATCTGGGTATGGGTACGAGCAGTACTTC. It codes for CASSLSGYGYEQYF.

This clonotype was detected many times. The chain recombines TRBV28 with TRBJ1-5; maybe TRBD1 (5 bases). This CDR3 is built from 15 residues. Germline V lookup: CDR1 MDHEN, CDR2 SYDVKM. V shed 4 bases and J shed 2 bases, with 12 bases lying between them. CDR3: CASSSGTKGNQPQHF. The DNA for the CDR3 is TGTGCCAGCAGTTCGGGGACGAAGGGCAATCAGCCCCAGCATTTT. The full variable domain, its missing parts supplied by reference TRBV28 and TRBJ1-5, is DVKVTQSSRYLVKRTGEKVFLECVQDMDHENMFWYRQDPGLGLRLIYFSYDVKMKEKGDIPEGYSVSREKKERFSLILESASTNQTSMYLCASSSGTKGNQPQHFGDGTRLSIL.

This clonotype was counted many times. The chain uses TRBV5-8 and TRBJ2-7, with D hard to call. The CDR3 extends over 13 amino acids. Between the trimmed V and J ends, which lost 2 bases and 1 base, there was a span of 7 bases. Germline assignment: CDR1 SGHTS and CDR2 YDEGEE. Here the CDR3 DNA reads TGTGCCAGCAGCTTCTTTGGTTCCTACGAGCAGTACTTC. This encodes CASSFFGSYEQYF.

This clonotype was detected ten times or more. V usage is TRBV9 and J usage is TRBJ2-5; possibly TRBD2 for D (6 bases). The germline gives CDR1 SGDLS, CDR2 YYNGEE. V shed 4 bases and J shed 5 bases, with 18 bases lying between them. CDR3 length equals 15 residues. The CDR3 spells CASSLSGTRWETQYF. The CDR3 nucleotides are TGTGCCAGCAGCTTGTCGGGGACTCGGTGGGAGACCCAGTACTTC.

This clonotype was seen only a few times. The rearrangement joins TRBV19 to TRBJ1-4; D is uncertain. CDR1 and CDR2 from the germline V gene are LNHDA and SQIVND (reference sequence). CDR3 length: 18 amino acids. V was shortened by 5 bases and J by 5 bases, with 24 bases between the two germline ends. CDR3 amino acids: CASSAWMESSTPNEKLFF. The CDR3 DNA reads as TGTGCCAGTAGTGCATGGATGGAGTCCAGCACGCCGAATGAAAAACTGTTTTTT.

There are a few counts of this clonotype. This chain joins TRBV6-1 and TRBJ2-6, with D hard to call. The CDR3 totals 16 residues. The V gene's germline CDR1 is MNHNS and CDR2 SASEGT. V was cut by 5 bases and J by 0 bases, with 11 bases left in between. The CDR3 loop is CASSPLLISGANVLTF. CDR3 sequence (DNA): TGTGCCAGCAGTCCTTTACTGATCTCTGGGGCCAACGTCCTGACTTTC.